The sequence of this T cell receptor beta chain was determined in a study of shared clonotypes between healthy human individuals. A single count supports this clone. Its target is not known. The CDR3 spans 13 residues. Trimming at V came to 0 bases and at J to 7 bases, leaving 2 bases not matched to a gene. The germline V gene has CDR1 GTSNPN and CDR2 SVGIG (reference sequence). The split of CD4+ cells yielded CD45RA+ naive and CD45RA-negative memory subsets. Repertoires were generated with immunoSEQ multiplex PCR, while TCRdb's copy carries only in-frame clones and drops some. The sample lists some 500,000 clones, 95% to 97% occurring once. Study observations and caveats: When naive CD4 clonotypes were compared across several donors, about 4.8% were shared. Generation probabilities of non-shared clonotypes were lower (relative to those shared by all four donors).

V usage is TRBV30 and J usage is TRBJ1-5; TRBD1 aligns across 8 bases. The sequencing input was naive CD4+ T cells sorted from blood. As to subset: CD45RA+ positively selected. This receptor was obtained from a woman aged 25 to 39 in good health. CDR3 amino acids: CAWSVAGGQPQHF. The CDR3 nucleotides read TGTGCCTGGAGTGTAGCAGGGGGCCAGCCCCAGCATTTT.